These T cell receptor beta chains were read from a single sample in a study of regulatory T cells in long-lasting Graves disease. Using its own MiXCR run on the multiplex PCR reads, TCRdb lists one record per CDR3 protein. This sample has some 300,000 distinct CDR3 sequences; around a fifth occur once, and the top ten carry just over 55%. Sequences were derived from peripheral blood mononuclear cells (PBMCs), sampled when the disease was refractory, from a patient treated with antithyroid drugs. All receptors derive from a female donor with Graves disease. Each CDR3 is given with its conserved first and last residue. Each record gives: clone size, D gene, V gene, J gene, CDR3 protein, CDR3 DNA. The D gene is left open where the match is weak. Clone size appears in some rows only: once, few, many, or a class for an expanded clone.

few	-	TRBV20-1	TRBJ1-5	CSARTGWLYQPQHF	TGCAGTGCTAGAACGGGGTGGTTATATCAGCCCCAGCATTTT
-	-	TRBV5-1	TRBJ2-7	CASSLVLGSVYEQYF	TGCGCCAGCAGCTTGGTCCTGGGCAGCGTCTACGAGCAGTACTTC
many	-	TRBV7-2	TRBJ2-4	CASSSGAKNIQYF	TGTGCCAGCAGCTCGGGCGCCAAAAACATTCAGTACTTC
few	-	TRBV30	TRBJ2-7	CAWSGRWGNSYEQYF	TGTGCCTGGAGTGGCCGGTGGGGGAACTCCTACGAGCAGTACTTC
-	TRBD1	TRBV19	TRBJ2-4	CASSTPGGGQYF	TGTGCCAGTAGTACTCCAGGGGGCGGGCAGTACTTC
few	-	TRBV28	TRBJ2-2	CASSTTTGVGVYFGAGELFF	-
many	-	TRBV6-5	TRBJ1-2	CASSYATAGYYGYTF	TGTGCCAGCAGTTACGCGACAGCAGGGTACTATGGCTACACCTTC
-	TRBD2	TRBV13	TRBJ2-4	CASSFLREDIQYF	TGTGCCAGCAGCTTTCTGCGGGAGGACATTCAGTACTTC
-	-	TRBV28	TRBJ2-3	CASSDFDRIASTDTQYF	TGTGCCAGCAGTGACTTTGACAGGATTGCTAGCACAGATACGCAGTATTTT
few	-	TRBV2	TRBJ2-7	CASGISVLGEQYF	TGTGCCAGCGGAATTAGCGTTCTAGGAGAGCAGTACTTC
-	-	TRBV30	TRBJ2-7	CAWSVLPGFYEQYF	TGTGCCTGGAGTGTCCTTCCAGGGTTCTACGAGCAGTACTTC
few	-	TRBV14	TRBJ2-1	CASSQGSGHYNEQFF	TGTGCCAGCAGCCAAGGTAGCGGCCACTACAATGAGCAGTTCTTC
-	TRBD1	TRBV6-1	TRBJ2-7	CASSKDRGLYEQYF	TGTGCCAGCAGCAAGGACAGGGGGCTATACGAGCAGTACTTC
few	-	TRBV28	TRBJ2-2	CASSLAIGAGELFF	TGTGCCAGCAGTCTCGCGATTGGGGCAGGGGAGCTGTTTTTT
many	-	TRBV2	TRBJ2-7	CASETGNNPYEQYF	TGTGCCAGTGAAACAGGCAACAATCCCTACGAGCAGTACTTC
-	TRBD2	TRBV6-2/TRBV6-3	TRBJ2-7	CASSYLGLAYEQYF	TGTGCCAGCAGTTACCTGGGACTAGCCTACGAGCAGTACTTC
many	TRBD2	TRBV3-1	TRBJ2-7	CASSLLADYEQYF	TGTGCCAGCAGCTTACTAGCGGACTACGAGCAGTACTTC
few	TRBD1	TRBV20-1	TRBJ1-1	CSAMGQGVAEAFF	TGCAGTGCTATGGGACAGGGGGTCGCTGAAGCTTTCTTT
many	TRBD1	TRBV27	TRBJ1-1	CASSRGTGNTEAFF	TGTGCCAGCAGTCGGGGGACAGGGAACACTGAAGCTTTCTTT
-	TRBD2	TRBV2	TRBJ2-2	CASKVGTSGIPGELFF	TGTGCCAGTAAAGTTGGGACTAGCGGGATACCCGGGGAGCTGTTTTTT
few	-	TRBV20-1	TRBJ1-1	CSAPYEQDGAFF	TGCAGTGCTCCCTATGAACAGGATGGAGCTTTCTTT
many	-	TRBV20-1	TRBJ2-7	CSVPKRTSSYEQYF	TGCAGTGTCCCCAAGCGGACGAGCTCCTACGAGCAGTACTTC
-	-	TRBV6-5	TRBJ2-7	CASSYESSGLSYEQYF	TGTGCCAGCAGTTACGAGAGCTCGGGCCTCTCCTACGAGCAGTACTTC
many	TRBD2	TRBV12-3/TRBV12-4	TRBJ2-7	CASKNSGRKDEQYF	TGTGCCAGCAAAAACAGCGGGAGGAAGGACGAGCAGTACTTC
many	TRBD2	TRBV2	TRBJ2-7	CASSSAGGVYEQYF	TGTGCCAGCAGTTCAGCGGGAGGGGTATACGAGCAGTACTTC
many	-	TRBV6-6	TRBJ2-7	CASSYSRWSSYEQYF	TGTGCCAGCAGTTACTCGAGATGGAGCTCCTACGAGCAGTACTTC
many	TRBD2	TRBV20-1	TRBJ2-7	CSARIQREGYEQYF	TGCAGTGCTAGAATCCAGCGGGAGGGCTACGAGCAGTACTTC
many	-	TRBV20-1	TRBJ1-5	CSARGGGNQPQHF	TGCAGTGCTAGGGGGGGGGGCAATCAGCCCCAGCATTTT
-	TRBD2	TRBV29-1	TRBJ2-7	CSVVTGTSGYEQYF	TGCAGCGTTGTCACCGGGACTAGCGGGTACGAGCAGTACTTC
-	-	TRBV3-1	TRBJ2-7	CASSQEIGFYEQYF	TGTGCCAGCAGCCAAGAGATAGGCTTCTACGAGCAGTACTTC
many	TRBD1	TRBV27	TRBJ1-2	CASRTLRTGLGYTF	TGTGCCAGCAGAACCCTCAGGACAGGGCTTGGCTACACCTTC
many	TRBD1	TRBV12-3/TRBV12-4	TRBJ1-3	CAVPRDSSGNTIYF	TGTGCCGTCCCAAGGGACAGCTCTGGAAACACCATATATTTT
many	-	TRBV7-3	TRBJ2-5	CASSSIGGRGETQYF	TGTGCCAGCAGCTCCATCGGGGGTCGGGGAGAGACCCAGTACTTC
few	-	TRBV11-2	TRBJ2-2	CASSLDTQELFF	TGTGCCAGCAGCTTAGATACCCAGGAGCTGTTTTTT
many	TRBD2	TRBV11-2	TRBJ2-7	CASSLGGLADYEQYF	TGTGCCAGCAGCTTAGGGGGACTAGCGGACTACGAGCAGTACTTC
-	-	TRBV5-1	TRBJ2-7	CASSLRGTPSSYEQYF	TGCGCCAGCAGCTTGCGCGGGACACCAAGCTCCTACGAGCAGTACTTC
many	-	TRBV28	TRBJ1-2	CASRYYQGVGYTF	TGTGCCAGCAGGTACTACCAGGGAGTCGGCTACACCTTC
once	-	TRBV19	TRBJ2-7	CASSIGPAGSYEQYF	TGTGCCAGTAGTATAGGGCCGGCGGGTTCCTACGAGCAGTACTTC
once	-	TRBV5-1	TRBJ2-7	CASSLDALYEQYF	TGCGCCAGCAGCTTGGACGCACTCTACGAGCAGTACTTC
few	-	TRBV20-1	TRBJ1-1	CSPRLTEAFF	TGCAGTCCTAGACTTACTGAAGCTTTCTTT
-	-	TRBV2	TRBJ1-1	CASSLGEVSEAFF	TGTGCCAGCAGCCTCGGAGAGGTTTCTGAAGCTTTCTTT
-	-	TRBV20-1	TRBJ2-5	CSASDRTEETQYF	TGCAGTGCTAGCGACCGGACAGAAGAGACCCAGTACTTC
-	TRBD1	TRBV20-1	TRBJ1-3	CSGLNRGTGNTIYF	TGCAGTGGCTTAAACAGGGGCACTGGAAACACCATATATTTT
-	-	TRBV16	TRBJ1-5	CASSPSGGQPQHF	TGTGCCAGCAGCCCAAGCGGGGGTCAGCCCCAGCATTTT
many	TRBD1	TRBV20-1	TRBJ1-6	CGGQGAWGSPLHF	TGCGGGGGACAGGGGGCTTGGGGATCACCCCTCCACTTT
few	-	TRBV30	TRBJ1-1	CAWSVRRLNTEAFF	TGTGCCTGGAGTGTACGGCGGCTGAACACTGAAGCTTTCTTT
many	-	TRBV5-1	TRBJ1-6	CASSFLRRQAGEENSPLHF	TGCGCCAGCAGCTTTCTTCGTCGACAAGCGGGGGAGGAGAATTCACCCCTCCACTTT
few	-	TRBV6-2/TRBV6-3	TRBJ2-1	CASSEEPAGHLLNNEQFF	TGTGCCAGCAGTGAAGAGCCCGCAGGACACCTACTCAACAATGAGCAGTTCTTC
-	-	TRBV30	TRBJ2-1	CAWSVGSSDNEQFF	TGTGCCTGGAGTGTAGGGAGTAGCGACAATGAGCAGTTCTTC
-	-	TRBV4-3	TRBJ2-7	CASSQERLADSSYEQYF	TGCGCCAGCAGCCAAGAAAGGCTAGCCGATTCCTCCTACGAGCAGTACTTC
many	TRBD1	TRBV2	TRBJ1-1	CASSVRQGLGPEAFF	TGTGCCAGCAGCGTTCGACAGGGGTTGGGACCTGAAGCTTTCTTT
-	TRBD2	TRBV27	TRBJ2-2	CASRARLAGFTGELFF	TGTGCCAGCAGAGCACGACTAGCGGGATTCACCGGGGAGCTGTTTTTT
many	TRBD1	TRBV7-9	TRBJ2-7	CASSYQGQGNYEQYF	TGTGCCAGCAGCTACCAAGGACAGGGAAACTACGAGCAGTACTTC
-	-	TRBV30	TRBJ2-2	CAWKYVPNTGELFF	TGTGCCTGGAAATACGTTCCGAACACCGGGGAGCTGTTTTTT
many	TRBD2	TRBV12-3/TRBV12-4	TRBJ2-5	CASRAGGGQETQYF	TGTGCCAGCAGAGCGGGAGGGGGCCAAGAGACCCAGTACTTC